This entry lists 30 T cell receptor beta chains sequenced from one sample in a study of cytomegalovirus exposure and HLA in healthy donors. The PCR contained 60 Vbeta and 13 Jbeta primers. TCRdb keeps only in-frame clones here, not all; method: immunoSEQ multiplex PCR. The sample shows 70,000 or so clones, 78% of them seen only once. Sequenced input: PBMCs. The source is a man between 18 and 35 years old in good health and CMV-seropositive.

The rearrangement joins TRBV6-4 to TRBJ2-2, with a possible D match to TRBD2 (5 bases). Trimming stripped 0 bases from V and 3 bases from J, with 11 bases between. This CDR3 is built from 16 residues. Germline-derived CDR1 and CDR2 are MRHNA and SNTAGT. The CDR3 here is CASSDSPGSDTGELFF. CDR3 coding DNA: TGTGCCAGCAGTGACTCCCCGGGGTCCGACACCGGGGAGCTGTTTTTT.

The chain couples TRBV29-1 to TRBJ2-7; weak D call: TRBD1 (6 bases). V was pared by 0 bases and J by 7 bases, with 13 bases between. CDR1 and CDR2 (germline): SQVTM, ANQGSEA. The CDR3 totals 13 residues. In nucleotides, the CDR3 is TGCAGCGTTGAAGATCAGGGGCTGGGGGAGCAGTACTTC. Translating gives CSVEDQGLGEQYF.

The CDR3 loop is CASSLEGTQYF. The CDR3 nucleotides are TGTGCCAGCAGCCTCGAGGGAACGCAGTATTTT. The chain has TRBV6-6 and TRBJ2-3; TRBD2 is a possible D gene (5 bases). Between the trimmed V and J ends, which lost 6 bases and 9 bases, there was a span of 10 bases. Germline V gene data show CDR1 as MNHNY and CDR2 as SVGAGI (reference sequence). This CDR3 region has 11 residues.

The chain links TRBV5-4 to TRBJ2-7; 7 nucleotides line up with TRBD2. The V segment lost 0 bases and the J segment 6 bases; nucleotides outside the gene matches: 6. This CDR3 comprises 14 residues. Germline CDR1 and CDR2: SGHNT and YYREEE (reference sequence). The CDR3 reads CASSLELASPEQYF. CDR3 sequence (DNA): TGTGCCAGCAGCTTGGAACTAGCGTCACCCGAGCAGTACTTC.

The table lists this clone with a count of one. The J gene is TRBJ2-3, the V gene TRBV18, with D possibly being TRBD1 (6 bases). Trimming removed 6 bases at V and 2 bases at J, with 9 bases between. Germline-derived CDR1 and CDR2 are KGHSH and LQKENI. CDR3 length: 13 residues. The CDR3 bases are TGTGCCAGCTCTACAGGGACCACAGATACGCAGTATTTT. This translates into CASSTGTTDTQYF.

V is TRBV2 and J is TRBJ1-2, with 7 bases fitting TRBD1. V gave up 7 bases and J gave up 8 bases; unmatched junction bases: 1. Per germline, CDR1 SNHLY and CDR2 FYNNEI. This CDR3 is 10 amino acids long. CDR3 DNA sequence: TGTGCCAGCAAAGGGGGCGGCTACACCTTC. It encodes CASKGGGYTF.

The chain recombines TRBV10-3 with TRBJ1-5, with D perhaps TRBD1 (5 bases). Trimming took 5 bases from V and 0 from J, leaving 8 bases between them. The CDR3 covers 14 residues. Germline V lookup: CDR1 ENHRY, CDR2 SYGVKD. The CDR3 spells CAISQDSSNQPQHF. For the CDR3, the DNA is TGTGCCATCAGTCAAGACAGTAGCAATCAGCCCCAGCATTTT.

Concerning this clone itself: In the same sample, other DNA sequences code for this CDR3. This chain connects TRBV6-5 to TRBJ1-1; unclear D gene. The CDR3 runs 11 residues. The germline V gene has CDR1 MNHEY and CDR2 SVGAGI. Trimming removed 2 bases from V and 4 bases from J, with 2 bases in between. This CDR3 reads CASSYRTEAFF. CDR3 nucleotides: TGTGCCAGCAGTTACCGCACTGAAGCTTTCTTT.

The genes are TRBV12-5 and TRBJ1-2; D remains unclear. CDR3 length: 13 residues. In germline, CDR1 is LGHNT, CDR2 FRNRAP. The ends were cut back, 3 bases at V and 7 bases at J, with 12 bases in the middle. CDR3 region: CASGFGERSGYTF. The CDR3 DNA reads TGTGCTAGTGGTTTCGGGGAACGGAGTGGCTACACCTTC.

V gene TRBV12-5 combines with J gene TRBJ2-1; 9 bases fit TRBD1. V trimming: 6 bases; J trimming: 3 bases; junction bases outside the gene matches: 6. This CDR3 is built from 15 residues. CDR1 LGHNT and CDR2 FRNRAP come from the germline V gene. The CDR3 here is CASGPGQGLYNEQFF. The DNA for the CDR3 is TGTGCTAGTGGGCCGGGACAGGGTCTCTACAATGAGCAGTTCTTC.

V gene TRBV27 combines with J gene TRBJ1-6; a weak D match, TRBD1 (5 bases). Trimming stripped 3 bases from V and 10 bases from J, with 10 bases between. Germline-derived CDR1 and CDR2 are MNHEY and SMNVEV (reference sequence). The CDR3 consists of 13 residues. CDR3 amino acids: CASSFYKGSPLHF. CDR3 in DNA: TGTGCCAGCAGTTTTTATAAGGGGTCACCCCTCCACTTT.

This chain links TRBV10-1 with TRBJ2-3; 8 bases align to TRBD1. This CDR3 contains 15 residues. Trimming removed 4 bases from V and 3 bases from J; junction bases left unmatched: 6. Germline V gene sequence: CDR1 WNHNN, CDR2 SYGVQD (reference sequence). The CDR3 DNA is TGCGCCAGCAGTGCCACGGGACAGGTTACAGATACGCAGTATTTT. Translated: CASSATGQVTDTQYF.

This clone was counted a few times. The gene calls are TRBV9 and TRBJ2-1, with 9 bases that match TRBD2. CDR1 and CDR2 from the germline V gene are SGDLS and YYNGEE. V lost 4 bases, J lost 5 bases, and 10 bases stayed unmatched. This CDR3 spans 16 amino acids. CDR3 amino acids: CASSHSSGTSNNEQFF. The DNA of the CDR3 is TGTGCCAGCAGCCACTCCTCCGGGACTAGCAACAATGAGCAGTTCTTC.

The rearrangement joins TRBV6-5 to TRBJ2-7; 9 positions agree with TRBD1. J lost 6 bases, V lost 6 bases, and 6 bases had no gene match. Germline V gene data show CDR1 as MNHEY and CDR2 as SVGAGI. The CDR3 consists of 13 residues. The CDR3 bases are TGTGCCAGCAGCCGGGACAGGGTTGGCGAGCAGTACTTC. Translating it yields CASSRDRVGEQYF.

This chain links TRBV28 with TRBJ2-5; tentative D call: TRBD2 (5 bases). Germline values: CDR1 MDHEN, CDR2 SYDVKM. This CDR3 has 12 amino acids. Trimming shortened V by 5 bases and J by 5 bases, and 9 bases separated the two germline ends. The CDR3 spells CASSGGRETQYF. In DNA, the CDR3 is TGTGCCAGCAGTGGAGGCCGGGAGACCCAGTACTTC.

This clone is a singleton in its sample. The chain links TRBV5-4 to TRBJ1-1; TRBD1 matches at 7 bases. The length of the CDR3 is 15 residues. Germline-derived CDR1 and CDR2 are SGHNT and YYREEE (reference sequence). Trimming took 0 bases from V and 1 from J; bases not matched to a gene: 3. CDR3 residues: CASSLGQGWNTEAFF. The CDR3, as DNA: TGTGCCAGCAGCTTGGGACAGGGTTGGAACACTGAAGCTTTCTTT.

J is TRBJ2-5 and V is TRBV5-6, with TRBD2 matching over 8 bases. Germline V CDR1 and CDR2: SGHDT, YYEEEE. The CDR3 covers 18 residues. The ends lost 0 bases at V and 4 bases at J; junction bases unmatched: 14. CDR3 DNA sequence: TGTGCCAGCAGCTTGGACCCCCGACTAGCGAGGTCCCGAGAGACCCAGTACTTC. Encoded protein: CASSLDPRLARSRETQYF.

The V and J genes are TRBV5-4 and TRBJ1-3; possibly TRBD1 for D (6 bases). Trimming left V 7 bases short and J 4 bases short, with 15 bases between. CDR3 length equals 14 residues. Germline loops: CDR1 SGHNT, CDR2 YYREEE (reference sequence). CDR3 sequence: CASHSRGAGNTIYF. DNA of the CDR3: TGTGCCAGCCATTCCCGGGGGGCAGGAAACACCATATATTTT.

CDR3 sequence reads: CASSSRGGDEKLFF. CDR3 DNA: TGCGCCAGCAGCTCCAGGGGAGGGGATGAAAAACTGTTTTTT. J is TRBJ1-4 and V is TRBV5-1, with D possibly matching TRBD1 (6 bases). Germline-derived CDR1 and CDR2 are SGHRS and YFSETQ. The CDR3 extends over 14 amino acids. Trimming cost V 3 bases and J 6 bases, with 12 bases left between them.

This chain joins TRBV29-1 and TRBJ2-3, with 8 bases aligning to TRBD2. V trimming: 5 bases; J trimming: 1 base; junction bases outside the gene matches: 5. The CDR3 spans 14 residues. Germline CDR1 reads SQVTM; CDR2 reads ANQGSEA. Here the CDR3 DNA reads TGCAGCGTTACCGGGAGGGCCCGCACAGATACGCAGTATTTT. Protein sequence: CSVTGRARTDTQYF.

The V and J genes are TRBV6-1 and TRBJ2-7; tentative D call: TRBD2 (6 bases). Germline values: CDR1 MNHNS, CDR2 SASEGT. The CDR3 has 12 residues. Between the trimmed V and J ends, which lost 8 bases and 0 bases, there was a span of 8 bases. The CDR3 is CASAGLSYEQYF. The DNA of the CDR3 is TGTGCCAGCGCGGGACTCTCCTACGAGCAGTACTTC.

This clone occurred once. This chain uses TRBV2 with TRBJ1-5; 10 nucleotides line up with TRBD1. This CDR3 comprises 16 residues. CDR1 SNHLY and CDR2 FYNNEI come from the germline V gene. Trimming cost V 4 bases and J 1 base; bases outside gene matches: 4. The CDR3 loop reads CASSVDRGASNQPQHF. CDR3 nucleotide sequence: TGTGCCAGCAGTGTGGACAGGGGGGCCAGCAATCAGCCCCAGCATTTT.

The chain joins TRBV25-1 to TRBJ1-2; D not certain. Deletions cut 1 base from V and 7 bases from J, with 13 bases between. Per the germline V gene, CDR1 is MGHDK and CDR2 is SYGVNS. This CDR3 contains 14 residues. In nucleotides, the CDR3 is TGTGCCAGCAGTGAATTGGCGGGCAGCGGTGGCTACACCTTC. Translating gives CASSELAGSGGYTF.

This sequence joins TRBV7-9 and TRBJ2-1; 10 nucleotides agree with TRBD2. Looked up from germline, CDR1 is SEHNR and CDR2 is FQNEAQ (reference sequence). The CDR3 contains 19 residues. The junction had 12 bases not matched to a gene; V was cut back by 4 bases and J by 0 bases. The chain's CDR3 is CASSSTGTSAYLSYNEQFF. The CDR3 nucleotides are TGTGCCAGCAGCTCGACCGGGACTAGCGCTTACCTCTCCTACAATGAGCAGTTCTTC.

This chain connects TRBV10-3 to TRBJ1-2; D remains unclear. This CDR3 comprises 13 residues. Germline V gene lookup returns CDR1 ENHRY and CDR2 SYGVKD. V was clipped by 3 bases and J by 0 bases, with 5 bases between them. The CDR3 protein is CAISEGANYGYTF. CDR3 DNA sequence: TGTGCCATCAGTGAAGGAGCTAACTATGGCTACACCTTC.

The CDR3 sequence: CASSLVLAGGDTQYF. The CDR3 region has the DNA TGTGCCAGCAGCTTAGTTCTAGCGGGAGGTGATACGCAGTATTTT. The V gene is TRBV7-9, the J gene TRBJ2-3; 11 bases agree with TRBD2. CDR1 and CDR2 from the germline V gene are SEHNR and FQNEAQ (reference sequence). The CDR3 has 15 amino acids. Losses at the gene ends were 1 base for V and 6 bases for J; bases not matched to a gene: 3.

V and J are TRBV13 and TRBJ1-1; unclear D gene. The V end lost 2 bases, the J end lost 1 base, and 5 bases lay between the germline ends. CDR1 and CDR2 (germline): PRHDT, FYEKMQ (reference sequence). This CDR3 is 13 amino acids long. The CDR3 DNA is TGTGCCAGCAGCTTAAGCGGGAACACTGAAGCTTTCTTT. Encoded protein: CASSLSGNTEAFF.

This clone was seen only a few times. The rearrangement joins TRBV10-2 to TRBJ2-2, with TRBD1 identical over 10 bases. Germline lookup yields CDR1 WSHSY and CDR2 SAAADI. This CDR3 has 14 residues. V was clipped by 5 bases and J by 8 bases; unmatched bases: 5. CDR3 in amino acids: CASSWGDRGGELFF. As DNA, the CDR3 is TGCGCCAGCAGTTGGGGGGACAGGGGAGGGGAGCTGTTTTTT.

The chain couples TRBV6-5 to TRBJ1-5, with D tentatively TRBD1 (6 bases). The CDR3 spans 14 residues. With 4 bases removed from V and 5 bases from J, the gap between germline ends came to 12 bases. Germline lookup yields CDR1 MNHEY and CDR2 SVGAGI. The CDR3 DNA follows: TGTGCCAGCAGTTCATCAGGGGTGGATCAGCCCCAGCATTTT. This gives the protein CASSSSGVDQPQHF.

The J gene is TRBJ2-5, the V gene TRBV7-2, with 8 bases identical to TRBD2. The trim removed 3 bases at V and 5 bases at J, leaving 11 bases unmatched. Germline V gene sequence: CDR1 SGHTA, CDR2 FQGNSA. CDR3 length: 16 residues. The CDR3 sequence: CASSFVAGTTGETQYF. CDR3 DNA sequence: TGTGCCAGCAGCTTCGTAGCGGGGACAACCGGGGAGACCCAGTACTTC. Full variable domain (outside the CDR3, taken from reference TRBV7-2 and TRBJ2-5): GAGVSQSPSNKVTEKGKDVELRCDPISGHTALYWYRQSLGQGLEFLIYFQGNSAPDKSGLPSDRFSAERTGGSVSTLTIQRTQQEDSAVYLCASSFVAGTTGETQYFGPGTRLLVL.